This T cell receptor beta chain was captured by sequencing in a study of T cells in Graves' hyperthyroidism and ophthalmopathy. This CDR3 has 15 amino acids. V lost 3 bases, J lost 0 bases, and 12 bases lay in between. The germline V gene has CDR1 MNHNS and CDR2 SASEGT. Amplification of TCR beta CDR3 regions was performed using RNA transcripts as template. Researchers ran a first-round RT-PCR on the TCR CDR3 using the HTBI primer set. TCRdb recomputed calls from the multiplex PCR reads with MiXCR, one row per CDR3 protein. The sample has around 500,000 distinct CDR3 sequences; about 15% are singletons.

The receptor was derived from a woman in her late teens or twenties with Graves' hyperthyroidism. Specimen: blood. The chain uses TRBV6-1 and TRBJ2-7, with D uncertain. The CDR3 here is CASSEGMGISYEQYF. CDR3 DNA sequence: TGTGCCAGCAGTGAGGGGATGGGAATCTCCTACGAGCAGTACTTC.